A single sample gave rise to the 16 T cell receptor beta chains below, sequenced in a study of CD8+CD57+ T cells in acquired aplastic anemia. Genomic DNA acted as the template from which TCR beta VDJ combination and CDR3 sequence profiling were carried out. TCRdb processed the reads anew with MiXCR; each CDR3 protein has one entry. This sample has some 180,000 distinct CDR3 sequences, with 63% found just once. All sequencing subjects had displayed CD8+CD57+ cell expansion on flow cytometry. The sequencing sample was made of sorted CD4+, CD8+, or CD8+CD57+ T cells (not recorded which) from PBMCs. These receptors all come from a human donor with aplastic anemia.

This chain connects TRBV10-3 to TRBJ2-7; TRBD1 is a possible D gene (6 bases). Trimming pared 3 bases from V and 2 bases from J, leaving 11 bases between. Per the germline V gene, CDR1 is ENHRY and CDR2 is SYGVKD. The CDR3 length is 14 residues. CDR3 protein: CAISDQQGPYEQYF. The CDR3 DNA follows: TGTGCCATCAGTGACCAACAGGGACCCTACGAGCAGTACTTC.

CDR3 protein: CAITPDRQHYGYTF. DNA of the CDR3: TGTGCCATCACTCCGGACAGGCAACACTATGGCTACACCTTC. J is TRBJ1-2 and V is TRBV10-3; 7 nucleotides line up with TRBD1. V was pared by 7 bases and J by 3 bases, with 8 bases of the junction left unmatched. The CDR3 covers 14 residues. Germline V gene data show CDR1 as ENHRY and CDR2 as SYGVKD.

The chain carries TRBV20-1 and TRBJ1-2, with TRBD1 matching 9 bases. The CDR3 loop spans 14 amino acids. V was pared by 4 bases and J by 5 bases, with 8 bases of the junction left unmatched. Germline CDR1 and CDR2: DFQATT and SNEGSKA (reference sequence). The CDR3 nucleotides read TGCAGTGCTACAAGCGACAGGGGGACGTATGGCTACACCTTC. It codes for CSATSDRGTYGYTF.

This chain connects TRBV7-9 to TRBJ2-1, with D tentatively TRBD2 (6 bases). Trimming removed 5 bases at V and 9 bases at J, with 17 bases between. Germline V CDR1 and CDR2: SEHNR, FQNEAQ (reference sequence). This CDR3 is built from 14 residues. The CDR3: CASSHDSGGREQFF. The CDR3 DNA reads TGTGCCAGCAGCCACGACAGTGGAGGGCGTGAGCAGTTCTTC.

This clonotype was recorded at least ten times. The rearrangement uses TRBV19 and TRBJ1-2; 9 bases match TRBD1. V was clipped by 6 bases and J by 8 bases; unmatched bases: 10. The CDR3 is made up of 14 amino acids. Germline CDR1 and CDR2: LNHDA and SQIVND (reference sequence). The CDR3 region has the DNA TGTGCCAGTAGAGTCGTACAGGGGGCTTGGGGCTACACCTTC. Its translation: CASRVVQGAWGYTF.

The chain has TRBV7-2 and TRBJ1-1, with 9 bases aligning to TRBD1. Germline V gene lookup returns CDR1 SGHTA and CDR2 FQGNSA. CDR3 length: 16 amino acids. Germline trimming cut 5 bases from V and 0 bases from J; bases unmatched to any gene: 7. CDR3 protein: CASSTGTGNMNTEAFF. The CDR3 nucleotides are TGTGCCAGCAGCACAGGGACAGGGAACATGAACACTGAAGCTTTCTTT.

Comments on this clonotype: A much larger clone sits a single nucleotide away, making a read error possible. The chain combines TRBV5-4 with TRBJ1-1; 10 bases match TRBD1. CDR3 size: 14 residues. Germline-derived CDR1 and CDR2 are SGHNT and YYREEE (reference sequence). CDR3 in amino acids: CASSLGQGDTEALF. In DNA form, the CDR3 reads TGTGCCAGCAGCTTAGGACAGGGGGACACTGAAGCTCTCTTT.

The chain carries TRBV7-9 and TRBJ2-7; D is unresolved. Between the trimmed V and J ends, which lost 4 bases and 6 bases, there was a span of 10 bases. The germline V gene encodes CDR1 SEHNR and CDR2 FQNEAQ (reference sequence). The CDR3 consists of 12 residues. CDR3 in DNA: TGTGCCAGCAGCTACACCGGCGGCGAGCAGTACTTC. Amino acids: CASSYTGGEQYF.

The chain has TRBV28 and TRBJ1-1; possible D gene TRBD1, 6 bases. This CDR3 has 15 amino acids. The germline gives CDR1 MDHEN, CDR2 SYDVKM. V was clipped by 5 bases and J by 1 base, with 14 bases between them. The CDR3 spells CASSHRNRANTEAFF. CDR3 nucleotide sequence: TGTGCCAGCAGTCACAGGAACAGGGCGAACACTGAAGCTTTCTTT.

In its sample, this clonotype was seen many times. The chain couples TRBV4-1 to TRBJ2-7, with 10 bases aligning to TRBD2. With V trimmed by 4 bases and J by 4 bases, 4 bases remained unmatched. This CDR3 has 14 amino acids. Germline CDR1 is MGHRA and CDR2 is YSYEKL. This CDR3 is CASSPGLAAYEQYF. The CDR3 coding sequence is TGCGCCAGCAGCCCAGGACTAGCGGCTTACGAGCAGTACTTC.

The CDR3 DNA reads TGCAGCGTTAGGGGCCGCGCAATAGATTCACCCCTCCACTTT. Translated, it gives CSVRGRAIDSPLHF. The rearrangement links TRBV29-1 to TRBJ1-6, with TRBD1 as a possible D gene (5 bases). This CDR3 region has 14 residues. Germline CDR1 and CDR2: SQVTM and ANQGSEA. V was shortened by 5 bases and J by 8 bases, with 16 bases between the two germline ends.

The chain joins TRBV27 to TRBJ2-6, with 7 bases that match TRBD1. J was trimmed by 0 bases and V by 4 bases; bases with no gene match: 6. This CDR3 is built from 17 residues. Germline V gene data show CDR1 as MNHEY and CDR2 as SMNVEV (reference sequence). The CDR3 coding sequence is TGTGCCAGCAGTTATAGGGACAGTTCCTCTGGGGCCAACGTCCTGACTTTC. Translated, it gives CASSYRDSSSGANVLTF.

Ten or more counts support this clonotype. This chain links TRBV7-8 with TRBJ2-2; D is unresolved. The CDR3 covers 13 residues. Looked up from germline, CDR1 is SGHVS and CDR2 is FQNEAQ. Trimming took off 2 bases at V and 5 bases at J, with 6 bases between the two ends. The CDR3 loop is CASSLFGTGELFF. As DNA, the CDR3 is TGTGCCAGCAGCTTATTCGGGACCGGGGAGCTGTTTTTT.

The sample holds a few counts of this clonotype. The rearrangement links TRBV7-8 to TRBJ2-2, with unresolved D. V lost 7 bases to trimming and J lost 2 bases, with 8 bases between them. Germline CDR1 and CDR2: SGHVS and FQNEAQ. The CDR3 is 13 residues long. Here the CDR3 reads CASKTRNTGELFF. The CDR3 DNA is TGTGCCAGCAAGACACGTAACACCGGGGAGCTGTTTTTT.

The chain employs TRBV2 and TRBJ2-2; 10 nucleotides line up with TRBD2. This CDR3 spans 16 amino acids. CDR1 and CDR2 (germline): SNHLY, FYNNEI. V lost 1 base to trimming and J lost 5 bases; unmatched junction nucleotides: 4. Here the CDR3 DNA reads TGTGCCAGCAGTGAAGGGGTAGCGGGGGGAACCGGGGAGCTGTTTTTT. Its translation: CASSEGVAGGTGELFF.

V gene TRBV24-1 combines with J gene TRBJ1-2; D possibly corresponds to TRBD1 (6 bases). The CDR3 runs 13 residues. Germline V gene data show CDR1 as KGHDR and CDR2 as SFDVKD. The V end lost 5 bases, the J end lost 6 bases, and 12 bases lay between the germline ends. The CDR3 here is CATSANRDHGYTF. DNA for the CDR3: TGTGCCACCAGTGCCAACAGGGATCATGGCTACACCTTC.